This T cell receptor beta chain was retrieved from a study of T cell clonotyping in hematopoietic cell transplantation. Only a few counts were recorded for this clone. CDR3 length: 15 residues. Germline loops: CDR1 SGHDN, CDR2 FVKESK. V gave up 4 bases and J gave up 1 base, with 10 bases separating them. Profiling relied on immunoSEQ multiplex PCR, and the TCRdb table lists in-frame clones only, not all of them. The sample has several thousand clones, about a quarter seen once. The rearrangement uses TRBV14 and TRBJ2-2; D not resolved. Source: peripheral blood mononuclear cells, taken 180 days after allogeneic stem cell transplant. This clonotype originated in a male patient in his thirties or forties who had an allogeneic stem cell transplant from an unrelated donor, so the T cells may come from the graft donor. Some clones in this sample may be carry-over from other donors' samples. CDR3 sequence (DNA): TGTGCCAGCAGCCGCACCCTAGTGAACACCGGGGAGCTGTTTTTT. This codes for CASSRTLVNTGELFF.